Listed here are 15 T cell receptor beta chains from one sample, sequenced in a study of tumor and adjacent non-tumor tissue in lung cancer. The template was RNA from unsorted bulk tissue. TCRbeta libraries were built with three rounds of nested PCR, modified from ARM-PCR. TCRdb reprocessed the multiplex PCR reads via MiXCR and lists one record per CDR3 protein. The repertoire holds about 85,000 distinct CDR3 sequences, with about three fifths as singletons. What was sequenced was lung tumor tissue. The receptors originated from a man between 65 and 85 years old with non-small cell lung cancer.

As regards this clonotype: Likely a read error: the CDR3 ends without its conserved phenylalanine or tryptophan. It is unclear where the CDR3 begins or ends on the DNA, so no DNA is shown, and the CDR3 is as TCRdb lists it. The rearrangement joins TRBV10-3 to TRBJ2-2; TRBD1 was called by the table and not checked on the DNA. The germline V gene has CDR1 ENHRY and CDR2 SYGVKD. The CDR3 sequence runs 13 residues, both termini included. This chain's CDR3 is CAISRDNTGELFV.

In regard to this clonotype: The conserved final phenylalanine or tryptophan is absent from the CDR3, which likely points to a read error. The chain carries TRBV29-1 and TRBJ2-5, with TRBD1 matching over 11 bases. Germline V gene lookup returns CDR1 SQVTM and CDR2 ANQGSEA. Trimming at V came to 4 bases and at J to 9 bases, leaving 7 bases not matched to a gene. This CDR3 comprises 13 residues. Here the CDR3 reads CSVGTGGLSAQYI. Written as DNA, the CDR3 is TGCAGCGTTGGGACAGGGGGCCTATCGGCCCAGTACATC.

As for this clonotype: It may be a read error: a sequence one base away is much more abundant. The chain recombines TRBV28 with TRBJ2-7; 8 positions agree with TRBD1. Trimming took 5 bases from V and 2 from J; bases not matched to a gene: 8. The CDR3 totals 15 residues. Germline V gene sequence: CDR1 MDHEN, CDR2 SYDVKM. CDR3 amino acids: CASSGSVTGAYEQYF. The DNA of the CDR3 is TGTGCCAGCAGTGGCTCCGTGACAGGGGCCTACGAGCAGTACTTC. The complete variable domain, with remaining parts taken from reference TRBV28 and TRBJ2-7, reads DVKVTQSSRYLVKRTGEKVFLECVQDMDHENMFWYRQDPGLGLRLIYFSYDVKMKEKGDIPEGYSVSREKKERFSLILESASTNQTSMYLCASSGSVTGAYEQYFGPGTRLTVT.

The chain employs TRBV6-5 and TRBJ2-2; the D is unclear. CDR3 length equals 15 residues. Deletions cut 0 bases from V and 6 bases from J, with 11 bases between. The germline V gene has CDR1 MNHEY and CDR2 SVGAGI. In DNA, the CDR3 is TGTGCCAGCAGTTACTCGGTCTCCCGGGCCGGGGAGCTGTTTTTT. As protein: CASSYSVSRAGELFF.

Points on this clonotype: Possible read error: a much larger clone is one base away. This chain connects TRBV5-1 to TRBJ1-4, with a tentative D call TRBD1 (5 bases). V was clipped by 0 bases and J by 8 bases, with 11 bases between them. Per the germline V gene, CDR1 is SGHRS and CDR2 is YFSETQ. The CDR3 totals 14 residues. In nucleotides, the CDR3 is TGCGCCAGCAGCTTGGTCGGGGGTTCGGAAAAACTGTTTTTT. This translates into CASSLVGGSEKLFF.

This clonotype has only a few counts. One end of the junction is discordant with germline, which a read error may explain. V and J are TRBV7-8 and TRBJ2-7; D not resolved. CDR1 and CDR2 from the germline V gene are SGHVS and FQNEAQ. This CDR3 spans 14 amino acids. The CDR3 DNA sequence: TGTGCCAGCAGCTTAGCAGGCGACCCGGCCGAGGAGTACTTC. It codes for CASSLAGDPAEEYF. Full variable domain (missing parts from reference TRBV7-8 and TRBJ2-7): GAGVSQSPRYKVAKRGQDVALRCDPISGHVSLFWYQQALGQGPEFLTYFQNEAQLDKSGLPSDRFFAERPEGSVSTLKIQRTQQEDSAVYLCASSLAGDPAEEYFGPGTRLTVT.

To note about this clonotype: At one end, the junction sequence differs from germline, possibly due to a read error. The CDR3 sequence is CASTGEETQYF. Here the CDR3 DNA reads TGTGCCAGCACCGGAGAGGAGACCCAGTATTTC. The chain uses TRBV12-3 or TRBV12-4 and TRBJ2-5; the D is unclear. The CDR3 has 11 amino acids.

Concerning this clonotype: One junction end disagrees with the germline gene, perhaps due to a read error. J is TRBJ2-6 and V is TRBV11-2, with TRBD1 as a possible D gene (5 bases). Germline V gene lookup returns CDR1 SGHAT and CDR2 FQNNGV. The length of the CDR3 is 13 residues. This CDR3 reads CASRTSGANVPTF. For the CDR3, the DNA is TGTGCCAGTCGGACCTCTGGGGCCAACGTCCCGACCTTC.

As regards this clonotype: Being one base from a much bigger clone, this may be a read error. The chain is built from TRBV12-3 or TRBV12-4 and TRBJ2-5; TRBD2 aligns across 11 bases. V shed 0 bases, J shed 5 bases, and the junction held 8 bases outside the gene matches. The CDR3 is 17 amino acids. The CDR3 DNA reads as TGTGCCAGCAGTTTAGCTAGCGGGAGGGCCTTTAACGAGACCCAGTACTTC. This encodes CASSLASGRAFNETQYF.

As to this clonotype: The junction and the germline gene differ at one end; a read error may be behind it. This sequence joins TRBV11-2 and TRBJ2-3; a possible D gene is TRBD2 (7 bases). The germline CDR1 and CDR2 sequences are SGHAT and FQNNGV. There are 16 residues in the CDR3. The CDR3 bases are TGTACCAGCAGCTTAGACAGGACGACTAGCACGGATACGCTGCATTTT. The encoded protein is CTSSLDRTTSTDTLHF.

Ten or more counts support this clonotype. The chain recombines TRBV5-5 with TRBJ1-6, with 12 bases fitting TRBD1. The CDR3 length is 14 residues. In germline, CDR1 is SGHKS, CDR2 YYEKEE (reference sequence). Trimming took 4 bases from V and 9 from J; bases not matched to a gene: 2. CDR3 DNA sequence: TGTGCCAGCAGCCGGGGACAGGGGGCTTCACCCCTCCACTTT. Translating it yields CASSRGQGASPLHF.

Worth noting for this clonotype: A much more abundant neighbour one base away suggests this may be a read error. This chain connects TRBV6-6 to TRBJ2-7; D could derive from TRBD1 or TRBD2 (5 bases each). V was clipped by 8 bases and J by 7 bases, with 21 bases between them. The CDR3 totals 14 residues. Germline loops: CDR1 MNHNY, CDR2 SVGAGI (reference sequence). In DNA, the CDR3 is TGTGCCAGCCGGGGCCCAGGTTCCCTATTTGAGCAGTACTTC. This sequence encodes CASRGPGSLFEQYF.

This clonotype was recorded a few times. The junction does not match germline at one end; this may be a read error. This chain joins TRBV12-3 or TRBV12-4 and TRBJ1-1, with unresolved D. The CDR3 has 13 amino acids. This CDR3 is CAGSPDLNTEAFF. CDR3 nucleotide sequence: TGTGCCGGCAGTCCAGATCTGAACACTGAAGCTTTCTTT.

As regards this clonotype: Being one base from a much bigger clone, this may be a read error. V and J are TRBV6-6 and TRBJ2-7; possible D gene TRBD2, 6 bases. V was pared by 6 bases and J by 2 bases, with 17 bases between. Germline CDR1 MNHNY, CDR2 SVGAGI (reference sequence). The CDR3 is 15 residues long. The CDR3 nucleotides are TGTGCCAGCAGGGCCCCGGGGGAACTTACCTACGAGCAGTACTTC. The encoded protein is CASRAPGELTYEQYF.

Concerning this clonotype itself: Compared with germline, one end of the junction differs, possibly owing to a read error. V gene TRBV28 combines with J gene TRBJ1-2; unclear D gene. This CDR3 has 12 residues. Germline CDR1 is MDHEN and CDR2 is SYDVKM. The CDR3 is CDSSFLIYGYTF. CDR3 nucleotide sequence: TGTGACAGCAGTTTCCTTATCTATGGCTACACCTTC.